These 19 T cell receptor beta chains originate from one sample sequenced in a study of shared clonotypes between healthy human individuals. This table comes from immunoSEQ multiplex PCR, and its TCRdb copy is limited to in-frame clones, with some not included. The table lists 500,000 or so clones, approximately 95% of them singletons. Sample: naive CD4+ T cells sorted from blood. Indicated subset: CD45RA+ positively selected. The receptors derive from a woman aged 25 to 39 in good health.

The chain has TRBV2 and TRBJ2-2; the D gene is possibly TRBD1 (6 bases). The CDR3 has 15 amino acids. Looked up from germline, CDR1 is SNHLY and CDR2 is FYNNEI. The V and J ends lost 4 bases and 1 base respectively, with 10 bases between them. The CDR3 spells CASSVRGGNTGELFF. The CDR3 nucleotides read TGTGCCAGCAGTGTGCGAGGGGGGAACACCGGGGAGCTGTTTTTT.

Only a few counts were recorded for this clone. The chain links TRBV19 to TRBJ1-1; a weak D match, TRBD1 (6 bases). The CDR3 has 13 residues. In germline, CDR1 is LNHDA, CDR2 SQIVND (reference sequence). V was shortened by 7 bases and J by 0 bases, with 9 bases between the two germline ends. CDR3 DNA: TGTGCCAGTAACGAGGGGGTGAACACTGAAGCTTTCTTT. Translated: CASNEGVNTEAFF.

The rearrangement joins TRBV2 to TRBJ2-5; D tentatively reads TRBD1 or TRBD2 (6 bases each). The germline CDR1 and CDR2 sequences are SNHLY and FYNNEI. CDR3 size: 16 residues. Trimming pared 2 bases from V and 6 bases from J, leaving 19 bases between. CDR3 protein: CASSEFWGRDRKTQYF. The CDR3 coding sequence is TGTGCCAGCAGTGAATTCTGGGGGCGGGATCGAAAGACCCAGTACTTC.

The J gene is TRBJ1-1, the V gene TRBV19; D remains ambiguous. The CDR3 length is 12 residues. The V gene's germline CDR1 is LNHDA and CDR2 SQIVND (reference sequence). V dropped 5 bases and J dropped 6 bases, with 10 bases sitting between them. The CDR3 DNA reads TGTGCCAGTAGTTCGCGAGCCGCTGAAGCTTTCTTT. Its translation is CASSSRAAEAFF.

The gene calls are TRBV18 and TRBJ1-1; TRBD1 is a possible D gene (5 bases). CDR3 length: 16 amino acids. Between the trimmed V and J ends, which lost 3 bases and 0 bases, there was a span of 14 bases. The germline V gene has CDR1 KGHSH and CDR2 LQKENI. The CDR3 DNA sequence: TGTGCCAGCTCACCTTCAAGGGGCGAATTGAACACTGAAGCTTTCTTT. As protein: CASSPSRGELNTEAFF. Supplemented by reference TRBV18 and TRBJ1-1, the full variable domain reads NAGVMQNPRHLVRRRGQEARLRCSPMKGHSHVYWYRQLPEEGLKFMVYLQKENIIDESGMPKERFSAEFPKEGPSILRIQQVVRGDSAAYFCASSPSRGELNTEAFFGQGTRLTVV.

The V call is TRBV7-8, the J call TRBJ1-1, with D uncertain. Germline CDR1 reads SGHVS; CDR2 reads FQNEAQ. Deletions cut 1 base from V and 1 base from J, with 4 bases between. The CDR3 sequence is 13 residues long. CDR3 bases: TGTGCCAGCAGCTTAGTCCAGAACACTGAAGCTTTCTTT. Protein product: CASSLVQNTEAFF.

V is TRBV10-3 and J is TRBJ2-2; 9 nucleotides align to TRBD1. This CDR3 region has 14 residues. J lost 3 bases, V lost 6 bases, and 2 bases had no gene match. Germline V CDR1 and CDR2: ENHRY, SYGVKD. CDR3 DNA: TGTGCCATCAGACAGGGGGCGGACACCGGGGAGCTGTTTTTT. Residues: CAIRQGADTGELFF.

V gene TRBV7-2 combines with J gene TRBJ1-5; D is unresolved. Germline CDR1 is SGHTA and CDR2 is FQGNSA. CDR3 length equals 14 residues. Trimming stripped 6 bases from V and 1 base from J, with 10 bases between. CDR3 bases: TGTGCCAGCAGTCCTGGGTGGAGCAATCAGCCCCAGCATTTT. Protein sequence: CASSPGWSNQPQHF.

V usage is TRBV30 and J usage is TRBJ2-3; D uncertain. Germline loops: CDR1 GTSNPN, CDR2 SVGIG (reference sequence). This CDR3 contains 12 residues. The V and J ends lost 0 bases and 4 bases respectively, with 5 bases between them. The CDR3 protein is CAWSVDADTQYF. CDR3 coding DNA: TGTGCCTGGAGTGTAGACGCAGATACGCAGTATTTT.

This clone was seen only once. The rearrangement links TRBV28 to TRBJ2-1; maybe TRBD2 (5 bases). This CDR3 is built from 14 residues. CDR1 is MDHEN and CDR2 is SYDVKM in the germline V gene. V was shortened by 4 bases and J by 5 bases, with 12 bases between the two germline ends. CDR3 sequence reads: CASSSIASHNEQFF. The CDR3 bases are TGTGCCAGCAGTTCCATAGCTAGCCACAATGAGCAGTTCTTC.

This chain joins TRBV10-3 and TRBJ1-1; D not resolved. V was cut by 2 bases and J by 6 bases, with 19 bases left in between. The CDR3 covers 16 residues. Germline V gives CDR1 ENHRY, CDR2 SYGVKD. The CDR3 is CAISEGSGSLLPEAFF. In nucleotides, the CDR3 is TGTGCCATCAGTGAGGGGTCTGGGTCTCTTCTGCCTGAAGCTTTCTTT.

This chain links TRBV5-4 with TRBJ1-3; D is undetermined. CDR1 is SGHNT and CDR2 is YYREEE in the germline V gene (reference sequence). The V and J ends lost 4 bases and 0 bases respectively, with 11 bases between them. The CDR3 is 15 amino acids. The CDR3 coding sequence is TGTGCCAGCAGCGTTAGACCCGACTCTGGAAACACCATATATTTT. Protein: CASSVRPDSGNTIYF.

This chain links TRBV7-9 with TRBJ2-4; the D gene could be TRBD1 or TRBD2 (5 bases each). V lost 5 bases to trimming and J lost 3 bases, with 14 bases between them. The CDR3 runs 15 residues. CDR1 is SEHNR and CDR2 is FQNEAQ in the germline V gene (reference sequence). CDR3 in amino acids: CASSLTGHYKNIQYF. Written as DNA, the CDR3 is TGTGCCAGCAGCCTTACGGGGCATTACAAAAACATTCAGTACTTC.

Written as DNA, the CDR3 is TGTGCCAGCAGCTTGGCCGTCACTAGCGGGAGGCTAAGTGAGCAGTTCTTC. This translates into CASSLAVTSGRLSEQFF. This sequence joins TRBV5-5 and TRBJ2-1; 12 positions agree with TRBD2. The V gene's germline CDR1 is SGHKS and CDR2 YYEKEE (reference sequence). This CDR3 region has 17 residues. Germline trimming cut 0 bases from V and 9 bases from J; bases unmatched to any gene: 10.

This clone turned up a few times. The rearrangement joins TRBV7-9 to TRBJ1-1, with TRBD1 matching over 8 bases. Germline CDR1 reads SEHNR; CDR2 reads FQNEAQ (reference sequence). There are 13 residues in the CDR3. V was pared by 1 base and J by 8 bases, with 3 bases of the junction left unmatched. CDR3 sequence: CASSLGTGKEAFF. The CDR3 coding sequence is TGTGCCAGCAGCTTAGGGACAGGGAAGGAAGCTTTCTTT.

V usage is TRBV7-9 and J usage is TRBJ1-2; the D gene is possibly TRBD1 (5 bases). The CDR3 is made up of 12 amino acids. The germline gives CDR1 SEHNR, CDR2 FQNEAQ (reference sequence). V lost 4 bases, J lost 7 bases, and 10 bases lay in between. CDR3 coding DNA: TGTGCCAGCAGCTCGGGTGGGGGTGGCTACACCTTC. Translation gives CASSSGGGGYTF.

This clone was observed a handful of times. The chain recombines TRBV6-5 with TRBJ1-4; 7 bases map to TRBD1. V trimming: 8 bases; J trimming: 4 bases; junction bases outside the gene matches: 7. The CDR3 is made up of 14 amino acids. Germline V gene lookup returns CDR1 MNHEY and CDR2 SVGAGI. The CDR3 bases are TGTGCCAGCGGCCGGGACAGCGTTAATGAAAAACTGTTTTTT. It codes for CASGRDSVNEKLFF.

The CDR3 region has the DNA TGTGCCAGCAGTGCAGGACTAGCGGGAGCAGAGACCCAGTACTTC. Protein sequence: CASSAGLAGAETQYF. This chain connects TRBV2 to TRBJ2-5; 13 bases are a match to TRBD2. Germline CDR1 and CDR2: SNHLY and FYNNEI. The CDR3 contains 15 residues. J lost 4 bases, V lost 4 bases, and 3 bases had no gene match.

This rearrangement joins TRBV29-1 to TRBJ2-3; TRBD2 aligns across 10 bases. V lost 7 bases to trimming and J lost 0 bases; unmatched junction nucleotides: 7. The germline V gene has CDR1 SQVTM and CDR2 ANQGSEA. This CDR3 spans 15 amino acids. This CDR3 reads CSGGGLATSTDTQYF. In DNA form, the CDR3 reads TGCAGCGGGGGGGGACTAGCGACTAGCACAGATACGCAGTATTTT.